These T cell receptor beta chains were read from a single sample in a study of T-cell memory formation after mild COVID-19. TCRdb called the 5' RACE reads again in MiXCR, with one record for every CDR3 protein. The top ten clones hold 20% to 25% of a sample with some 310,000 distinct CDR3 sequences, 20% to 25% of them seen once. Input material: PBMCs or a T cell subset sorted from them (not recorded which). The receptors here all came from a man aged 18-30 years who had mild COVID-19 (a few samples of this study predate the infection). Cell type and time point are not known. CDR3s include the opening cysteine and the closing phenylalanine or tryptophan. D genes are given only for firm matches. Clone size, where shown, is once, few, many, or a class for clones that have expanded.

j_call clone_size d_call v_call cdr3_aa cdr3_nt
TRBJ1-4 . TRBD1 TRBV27 CASSSTGVHQKLFF TGTGCCAGCAGTTCGACAGGGGTGCATCAAAAACTGTTTTTT
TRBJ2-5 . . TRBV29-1 CSAGQSRRETQYF TGCAGCGCCGGACAGTCCCGGAGGGAGACCCAGTACTTC
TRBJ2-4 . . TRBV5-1 CASSPFSGTDGNIQYF TGCGCCAGCAGCCCCTTCTCGGGTACAGATGGAAACATTCAGTACTTC
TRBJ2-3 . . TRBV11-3 CASSLAGPPDTQYF TGTGCCAGCAGCTTAGCGGGACCCCCAGATACGCAGTATTTT
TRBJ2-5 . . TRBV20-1 CSAPEGGSQETQYF TGCAGTGCCCCGGAGGGGGGCAGTCAAGAGACCCAGTACTTC
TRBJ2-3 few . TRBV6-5 CASTTQVGDTQYF TGTGCCAGCACCACCCAGGTGGGGGATACGCAGTATTTT
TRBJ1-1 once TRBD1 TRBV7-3 CASRLGTGKEAFF TGTGCCAGCAGGTTAGGGACAGGGAAAGAAGCTTTCTTT
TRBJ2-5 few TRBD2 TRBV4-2 CASRKGLEEETQYF TGTGCCAGCAGAAAGGGACTAGAAGAAGAGACCCAGTACTTC
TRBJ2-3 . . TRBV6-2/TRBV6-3 CASVAQLGTDTQYF TGTGCCAGCGTAGCGCAGCTCGGGACAGATACGCAGTATTTT
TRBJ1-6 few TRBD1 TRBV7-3 CASSWGQPNSPLHF TGTGCCAGCAGCTGGGGACAGCCTAATTCACCCCTCCACTTT
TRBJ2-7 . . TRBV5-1 CASSRGSEEQYF TGCGCCAGCAGTCGGGGGTCTGAGGAGCAGTACTTC
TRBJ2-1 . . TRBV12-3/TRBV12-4 CASSRGVYNEQFF TGTGCCAGCAGTCGAGGGGTCTACAATGAGCAGTTCTTC
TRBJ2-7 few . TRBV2 CASEGVAYEQYF TGTGCCAGCGAGGGGGTAGCCTACGAGCAGTACTTC
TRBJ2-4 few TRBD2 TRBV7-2 CASSLGPPGGWVKNIQYF TGTGCCAGCAGCTTAGGTCCCCCGGGGGGTTGGGTCAAAAACATTCAGTACTTC
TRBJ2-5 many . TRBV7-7 CASSRYGGSYQETQYF TGTGCCAGCAGCCGTTACGGGGGATCCTACCAAGAGACCCAGTACTTC
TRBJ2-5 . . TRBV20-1 CSATSGTRETQYF TGCAGTGCTACCTCCGGGACACGAGAGACCCAGTACTTC
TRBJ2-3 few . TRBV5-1 CASSLAFGPEDTQYF TGCGCCAGCAGCTTGGCCTTTGGCCCTGAAGATACGCAGTATTTT
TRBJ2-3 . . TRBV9 CASSGPEKDTQYF TGTGCCAGCAGCGGACCCGAGAAAGATACGCAGTATTTT
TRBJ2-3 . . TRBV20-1 CSASRTSTDTQYF TGCAGTGCTAGTCGAACTAGCACAGATACGCAGTATTTT
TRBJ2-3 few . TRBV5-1 CASSLFSGRAYEGQYF TGCGCCAGCAGCTTGTTTTCGGGACGGGCTTATGAGGGGCAGTATTTT
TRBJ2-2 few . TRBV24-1 CATATTTGNTGELFF TGTGCCACCGCGACTACGACAGGGAACACCGGGGAGCTGTTTTTT
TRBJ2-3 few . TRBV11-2 CASSNPRGPRLGDTQYF TGTGCCAGCAGCAACCCACGTGGGCCGCGGTTGGGAGATACGCAGTATTTT
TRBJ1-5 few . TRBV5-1 CASSLGQGFQPQHF TGCGCCAGCAGCTTGGGCCAGGGGTTTCAGCCCCAGCATTTT
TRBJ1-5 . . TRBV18 CASSERNQPQHF TGTGCCAGCTCAGAGAGGAATCAGCCCCAGCATTTT
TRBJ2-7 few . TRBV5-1 CASSRTGLLDEQYF TGCGCCAGCAGCCGGACGGGACTTTTGGACGAGCAGTACTTC
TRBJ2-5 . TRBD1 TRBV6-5 CASSAGTGGGKTQYF TGTGCCAGCTCCGCCGGGACAGGGGGCGGAAAGACCCAGTACTTC
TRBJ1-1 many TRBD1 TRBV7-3 CASSLTQRDREFANTEAFF TGTGCCAGCAGCTTAACTCAACGGGACAGGGAATTCGCTAACACTGAAGCTTTCTTT
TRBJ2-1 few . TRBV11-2 CASSPTLVNEQFF TGTGCCAGCAGCCCTACCCTGGTAAATGAGCAGTTCTTC
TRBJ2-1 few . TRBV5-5 CASSSGAVTYNEQFF TGTGCCAGCAGCTCTGGGGCCGTTACCTACAATGAGCAGTTCTTC
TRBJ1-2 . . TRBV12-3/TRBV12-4 CASRKKGEWYGYTF TGTGCCAGCAGGAAAAAGGGAGAATGGTATGGCTACACCTTC
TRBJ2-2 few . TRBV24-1 CATSDYRVLRSTGELFF TGTGCCACCAGTGATTATCGGGTCTTGAGATCCACCGGGGAGCTGTTTTTT
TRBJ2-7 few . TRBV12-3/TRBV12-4 CASSLTGLEQYF TGTGCCAGCAGTCTAACCGGTCTCGAGCAGTACTTC
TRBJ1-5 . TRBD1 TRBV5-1 CASSPEGTERQPQHF TGCGCCAGCAGCCCTGAAGGGACAGAGCGGCAGCCCCAGCATTTT
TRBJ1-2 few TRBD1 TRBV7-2 CASSGWTGPNYGYTF TGTGCCAGCAGCGGATGGACAGGGCCTAACTATGGCTACACCTTC
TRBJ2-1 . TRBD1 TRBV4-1 CASSRQQGAEGYNEQFF TGCGCCAGCAGCCGTCAACAGGGGGCAGAGGGCTACAATGAGCAGTTCTTC
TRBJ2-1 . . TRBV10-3 CAISESRHNEQFF TGTGCCATCAGTGAATCCAGGCACAATGAGCAGTTCTTC
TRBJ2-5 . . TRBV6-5 CASSYSRTQYF TGTGCCAGCAGTTACTCGCGGACGCAGTACTTC
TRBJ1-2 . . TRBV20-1 CSAPDGGGHGYTF TGCAGTGCTCCGGACGGGGGTGGCCATGGCTACACCTTC
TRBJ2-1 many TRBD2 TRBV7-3 CASSLLAGGPFYEQFF TGTGCCAGCAGCTTATTAGCGGGGGGGCCATTTTATGAGCAGTTCTTC
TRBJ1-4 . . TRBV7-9 CASSLAGVRYNEKLFF TGTGCCAGCAGCTTAGCAGGGGTCCGGTATAATGAAAAACTGTTTTTT
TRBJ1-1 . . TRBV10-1 CASSEDGLNTEAFF TGCGCCAGCAGTGAGGACGGATTGAACACTGAAGCTTTCTTT
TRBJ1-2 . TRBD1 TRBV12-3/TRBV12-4 CASSLETGGHYGYTF TGTGCCAGCAGTTTAGAAACAGGGGGACACTATGGCTACACCTTC